These 9 T cell receptor beta chains were sequenced from one sample in a study of shared clonotypes between healthy human individuals. Repertoires were generated with immunoSEQ multiplex PCR, while TCRdb's copy carries only in-frame clones and drops some. This table has about 2.4 million clones, roughly 93% appearing once. The sample comprised naive CD4+ T cells from PBMCs. As to subset: CD45RA+ positively selected. These receptors all stem from a young man in good health. Some clones in this sample may be carry-over from other donors' samples.

This chain's CDR3 is CASSTWGGQSTEAFF. In DNA form, the CDR3 reads TGTGCCAGCAGTACCTGGGGGGGGCAGAGCACTGAAGCTTTCTTT. This chain links TRBV7-9 with TRBJ1-1; weak D call: TRBD1 (6 bases). Trimming removed 6 bases from V and 4 bases from J, with 18 bases in between. This CDR3 spans 15 amino acids. Per germline, CDR1 SEHNR and CDR2 FQNEAQ (reference sequence).

This chain connects TRBV5-1 to TRBJ2-7; the match to TRBD2 covers 16 bases. There are 17 residues in the CDR3. V dropped 3 bases and J dropped 5; count of bases not matched to a gene: 8. Germline V gene sequence: CDR1 SGHRS, CDR2 YFSETQ. CDR3 region: CASSWGLAGGAFNEQYF. The CDR3 nucleotides are TGCGCCAGCAGCTGGGGACTAGCGGGAGGGGCCTTCAACGAGCAGTACTTC. Full variable domain (remainder filled in from reference TRBV5-1 and TRBJ2-7): KAGVTQTPRYLIKTRGQQVTLSCSPISGHRSVSWYQQTPGQGLQFLFEYFSETQRNKGNFPGRFSGRQFSNSRSEMNVSTLELGDSALYLCASSWGLAGGAFNEQYFGPGTRLTVT.

The V and J genes are TRBV15 and TRBJ2-2; maybe TRBD1 (6 bases). Germline values: CDR1 LNHNV, CDR2 YYDKDF (reference sequence). Trimming pared 7 bases from V and 3 bases from J, leaving 12 bases between. The CDR3 spans 14 residues. The CDR3 spells CATIQDRDTGELFF. DNA of the CDR3: TGTGCCACCATTCAGGACAGAGACACCGGGGAGCTGTTTTTT.

The J gene is TRBJ2-5, the V gene TRBV4-2; TRBD2 agrees at 12 bases. The CDR3 totals 15 residues. Looked up from germline, CDR1 is LGHNA and CDR2 is YNFKEQ. J was trimmed by 5 bases and V by 5 bases; bases with no gene match: 6. CDR3 sequence reads: CASSLRLAGVETQYF. CDR3 bases: TGTGCCAGCAGCTTACGACTAGCGGGAGTGGAGACCCAGTACTTC.

V is TRBV5-1 and J is TRBJ2-3; TRBD2 is a possible D gene (6 bases). From germline, CDR1 is SGHRS and CDR2 YFSETQ. The CDR3 consists of 13 residues. Trimming took off 4 bases at V and 6 bases at J, with 12 bases between the two ends. The CDR3 coding sequence is TGCGCCAGCAGCCTCACGGGGAGGGATACGCAGTATTTT. Its protein product is CASSLTGRDTQYF.

This rearrangement joins TRBV19 to TRBJ1-4; D ambiguous. CDR1 is LNHDA and CDR2 is SQIVND in the germline V gene (reference sequence). This CDR3 contains 17 residues. The V end was cut by 7 bases, the J end by 0 bases, with 18 bases between. DNA for the CDR3: TGTGCCAGTAACTCCCCGACGGACGGATCAACTAATGAAAAACTGTTTTTT. It encodes CASNSPTDGSTNEKLFF. Looking up the rest from reference TRBV19 and TRBJ1-4 gives the full variable domain: DGGITQSPKYLFRKEGQNVTLSCEQNLNHDAMYWYRQDPGQGLRLIYYSQIVNDFQKGDIAEGYSVSREKKESFPLTVTSAQKNPTAFYLCASNSPTDGSTNEKLFFGSGTQLSVL.

This chain joins TRBV6-1 and TRBJ2-1; 7 bases agree with TRBD2. V trimming: 8 bases; J trimming: 5 bases; junction bases outside the gene matches: 9. Germline V gives CDR1 MNHNS, CDR2 SASEGT. The length of the CDR3 is 14 residues. The CDR3 protein is CASSFAGAHNEQFF. CDR3 nucleotides: TGTGCCAGCTCTTTCGCGGGAGCCCACAATGAGCAGTTCTTC.

The J gene is TRBJ2-7, the V gene TRBV7-2; either TRBD1 or TRBD2 may fit D (5 bases each). The V gene lost 5 bases and the J gene lost 2 bases, with 19 bases spanning the gap. Per germline, CDR1 SGHTA and CDR2 FQGNSA. The CDR3 contains 16 residues. The CDR3 DNA reads TGTGCCAGCAGCCAAAGGGGCGGGCGACTAACCTACGAGCAGTACTTC. This codes for CASSQRGGRLTYEQYF.

The chain employs TRBV6-5 and TRBJ2-5, with 8 nucleotides matching TRBD2. This CDR3 has 13 amino acids. Germline values: CDR1 MNHEY, CDR2 SVGAGI. Trimming cost V 9 bases and J 4 bases; bases outside gene matches: 7. CDR3: CASRELAGETQYF. As DNA, the CDR3 is TGTGCCAGTCGGGAGCTAGCGGGAGAGACCCAGTACTTC.